This T cell receptor (beta chain) emerged from a study of blood T cells in healthy people across ages. The study's findings and limits: Older individuals had lower TCR beta diversity per million T cells (the decline was roughly linear).

The CDR3 loop spans 18 amino acids. Trimming at V came to 2 bases and at J to 9 bases, leaving 19 bases not matched to a gene. Per germline, CDR1 DFQATT and CDR2 SNEGSKA (reference sequence). At least ten counts were recorded for this clonotype. Its antigen remains unknown. Alongside a J-beta primer mix, a sample-barcoded 5' primer served in a second PCR lasting roughly 6 to 11 cycles. TCRdb re-derived calls from the 5' RACE reads in MiXCR, one entry per CDR3 protein. This table holds 760,000 or so distinct CDR3 sequences, 20% to 25% found once. The data were also submitted as part of a second study, on T cells of mothers and their children. This second report adds: For cDNA synthesis, the complete extracted RNA was used (about 1.6 ug per 15 ul). It was through the M1S primer of the second PCR that sample barcodes and 2-4 random nucleotides were added.

The source of this sequence is a boy aged 5-17 years in good health. The rearrangement uses TRBV20-1 and TRBJ2-1; 10 bases agree with TRBD2. Specimen: blood. The CDR3 coding sequence is TGCAGTGCTAGATCTGCGGTCCGGGCTAGCGGGAGAAACCGTGAGCAGTTCTTC. Translating it yields CSARSAVRASGRNREQFF.